The present T cell receptor (beta chain) was sequenced within a study of CD8 T cells in ankylosing spondylitis. This clonotype was picked up many times. The antigen is undetermined. Preparation of TCR beta libraries was done by quantitative 5'-RACE with molecular barcodes. TCRdb recomputed calls from the 5' RACE reads with MiXCR, one row per CDR3 protein. The data contain over 100,000 distinct CDR3 sequences, more than 6.5% of them singletons. V dropped 1 base and J dropped 5 bases, with 6 bases sitting between them. CDR3 length equals 13 residues. Findings and limits, study-wide: Characteristic of ankylosing spondylitis blood, it appeared, was a TCR beta motif comprising roughly 8 highly homologous variants.

Sequencing was carried out using blood, either unsorted or a sorted T cell fraction (not recorded which). The sequence was obtained from a male donor with ankylosing spondylitis or in good health (not recorded which). This chain connects TRBV12-3 or TRBV12-4 to TRBJ1-5, with D unclear. CDR3 amino acids: CASSLGDDQPQHF. As DNA, the CDR3 is TGTGCCAGCAGTTTAGGCGACGATCAGCCCCAGCATTTT.